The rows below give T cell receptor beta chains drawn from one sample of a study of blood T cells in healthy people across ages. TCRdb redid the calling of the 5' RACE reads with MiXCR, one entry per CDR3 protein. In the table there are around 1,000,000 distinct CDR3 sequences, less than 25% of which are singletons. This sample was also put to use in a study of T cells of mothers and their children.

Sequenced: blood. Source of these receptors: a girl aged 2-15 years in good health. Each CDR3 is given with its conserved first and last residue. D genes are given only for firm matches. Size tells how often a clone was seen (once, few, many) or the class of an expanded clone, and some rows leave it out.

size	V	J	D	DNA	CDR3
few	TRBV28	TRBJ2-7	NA	TGTGCCAGCATGTCACCCTACGAGCAGTACTTC	CASMSPYEQYF
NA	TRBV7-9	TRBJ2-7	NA	TGTGCCAGCACCTCCGACTCCTTTTCGTACGAGCAGTACTTC	CASTSDSFSYEQYF
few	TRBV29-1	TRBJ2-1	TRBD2	TGCAGCGTTGAAGAGTGGACTAGCGGCTACAATGAGCAGTTCTTC	CSVEEWTSGYNEQFF
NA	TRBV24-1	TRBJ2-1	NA	TGTGCCACCAGTGATTACTCAGCAAATGAGCAGTTCTTC	CATSDYSANEQFF
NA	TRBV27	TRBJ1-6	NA	TGTGCCAGCAGTTTAAAACCAGGGGAGACCCTCTATAATTCACCCCTCCACTTT	CASSLKPGETLYNSPLHF
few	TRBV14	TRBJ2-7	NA	TGTGCCAGCAGCCTACAGGGTTTCGAGCAGTACTTC	CASSLQGFEQYF
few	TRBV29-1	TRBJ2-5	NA	TGCAGCGTTGAAGATGTTTGGGGGTTGGAGACCCAGTACTTC	CSVEDVWGLETQYF
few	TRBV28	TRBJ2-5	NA	TGTGCCAGCAGATTCACTCATCGGGAGACCCAGTACTTC	CASRFTHRETQYF
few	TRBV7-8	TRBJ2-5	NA	TGTGCCAGCAGCTTAAGAGTGTCTGGGATGCTGGAGACCCAGTACTTC	CASSLRVSGMLETQYF
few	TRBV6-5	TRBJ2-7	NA	TGTGCCAGCACCCTAAATCAACCCCCCTACGAGCAGTACTTC	CASTLNQPPYEQYF
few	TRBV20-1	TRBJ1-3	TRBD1	TGCAGTGCTAGCGACCCGACAGGGGCTGGAAACACCATATATTTT	CSASDPTGAGNTIYF
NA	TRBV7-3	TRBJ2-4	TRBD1	TGTGCCAGCAGCCCAGGTCCCGGGACAGGGTCCTTTTACTTC	CASSPGPGTGSFYF
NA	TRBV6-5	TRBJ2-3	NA	TGTGCCAGCAGTTACTCGAGTCCAGGGAGCACAGATACGCAGTATTTT	CASSYSSPGSTDTQYF
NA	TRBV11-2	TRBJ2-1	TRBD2	TGTGCCAGCAGCGCCGCGGGAGGAGGACAGTTCTTC	CASSAAGGGQFF
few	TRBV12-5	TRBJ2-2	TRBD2	TGTGCTAGTGGCGAACGTTCGGGGGGGAGGGGAACCGGGGAGCTGTTTTTT	CASGERSGGRGTGELFF
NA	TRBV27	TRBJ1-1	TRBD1	TGTGCCAGCACCGCGACAGGGGAAGACACTGAAGCTTTCTTT	CASTATGEDTEAFF
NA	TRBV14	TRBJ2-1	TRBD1	TGTGCCAGCAGCCGGGACAGCAACAATGAGCAGTTCTTC	CASSRDSNNEQFF
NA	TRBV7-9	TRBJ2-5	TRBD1	TGTGCCAGCAGCCCAGATACCTCAGGGGGTAGAGAGACCCAGTACTTC	CASSPDTSGGRETQYF
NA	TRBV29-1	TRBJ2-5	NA	TGCAGCGTTGATAGCGTTTGGGGGACCCTTGAGGTGGAGACCCAGTACTTC	CSVDSVWGTLEVETQYF
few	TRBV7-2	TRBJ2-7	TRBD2	TGTGCCAGCAGCTCAGGACTAGTTAGGTACGAGCAGTACTTC	CASSSGLVRYEQYF
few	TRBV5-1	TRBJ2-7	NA	TGCGCCAGCAGCCCCACGATGGGGACTCAATCCTACGAGCAGTACTTC	CASSPTMGTQSYEQYF
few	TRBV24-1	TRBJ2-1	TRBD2	TGTGCCGCCAGGACTAGCGCATACAATGAGCAGTTCTTC	CAARTSAYNEQFF
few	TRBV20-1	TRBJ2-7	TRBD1	TGCAGTGCTAGAGACGGGGACAGTCCCTACGAGCAGTACTTC	CSARDGDSPYEQYF